This is a list of T cell receptor beta chains from one sample in a study of regulatory T cells in long-lasting Graves disease. Each CDR3 protein gets one entry after TCRdb re-called the multiplex PCR reads with MiXCR. Counted here are nearly 350,000 distinct CDR3 sequences, 15% to 20% occurring once; the ten biggest clones make up 29%. The source was peripheral blood mononuclear cells (PBMCs), collected when the disease was refractory, from a patient treated with antithyroid drugs. All receptors come from a female donor with Graves disease. CDR3s include the opening cysteine and the closing phenylalanine or tryptophan. D genes are given only for firm matches. The size field is filled for only some rows; it gives once, few, many or a size class.

v_gene	d_gene	len	j_gene	abundance	CDR3aa	CDR3nt
TRBV11-1	NA	14	TRBJ2-5	many	CASSLYRDQETQYF	TGTGCCAGCAGCTTATATCGGGACCAAGAGACCCAGTACTTC
TRBV18	TRBD1	16	TRBJ2-2	NA	CASSPAGQGNTGELFF	TGTGCCAGCTCACCGGCCGGACAGGGGAACACCGGGGAGCTGTTTTTT
TRBV6-5	NA	12	TRBJ1-1	NA	CASSSYGGEAFF	TGTGCCAGCAGTTCTTACGGGGGTGAAGCTTTCTTT
TRBV18	NA	15	TRBJ2-5	many	CASSRPGSHQETQYF	TGTGCCAGCTCACGACCAGGCAGCCACCAAGAGACCCAGTACTTC
TRBV7-2	NA	17	TRBJ2-5	many	CASSLAGGWGLGETQYF	TGTGCCAGCAGCTTAGCGGGGGGCTGGGGGCTCGGAGAGACCCAGTACTTC
TRBV10-3	NA	12	TRBJ1-2	many	CAISEVRVGYTF	TGTGCCATCAGTGAGGTCAGGGTCGGCTACACCTTC
TRBV7-2	TRBD1	21	TRBJ2-6	NA	CASSLELRTGLLTSGANVLTF	TGTGCCAGCAGCTTAGAGTTGAGGACAGGCCTGCTGACCTCTGGGGCCAACGTCCTGACTTTC
TRBV28	TRBD2	13	TRBJ2-7	many	CASITSGIYEQYF	TGTGCCAGCATTACTAGCGGGATCTACGAGCAGTACTTC
TRBV10-1	NA	12	TRBJ1-5	many	CASSDGDQPQHF	TGCGCCAGCAGTGACGGGGATCAGCCCCAGCATTTT
TRBV12-3/TRBV12-4	NA	11	TRBJ2-5	many	CASSFSETQYF	TGTGCCAGCAGTTTTTCAGAGACCCAGTACTTC
TRBV4-3	NA	18	TRBJ1-5	many	CASSQDAVTSRSNQPQHF	TGTGCCAGCAGCCAAGATGCCGTTACATCCCGTAGCAATCAGCCCCAGCATTTT
TRBV2	NA	13	TRBJ1-1	many	CATHAIMNTEAFF	TGTGCCACCCACGCCATCATGAACACTGAAGCTTTCTTT
TRBV20-1	NA	14	TRBJ1-6	many	CSASASSYNSPLHF	TGCAGTGCTAGCGCCAGCTCCTATAATTCACCCCTCCACTTT
TRBV24-1	NA	14	TRBJ2-1	NA	CATSESLQYNEQFF	TGTGCCACCAGTGAGTCTTTACAGTACAATGAGCAGTTCTTC
TRBV20-1	TRBD2	12	TRBJ2-5	NA	CSARPPAGGQNF	TGCAGTGCTAGACCCCCAGCGGGAGGGCAGAACTTC
TRBV11-2	TRBD2	15	TRBJ2-2	few	CASSFAGGTTGELFF	TGTGCCAGCAGCTTCGCGGGGGGGACCACCGGGGAGCTGTTTTTT
TRBV20-1	TRBD1	15	TRBJ1-5	NA	CSAQTGQFSNQPQHF	TGCAGTGCTCAAACGGGACAGTTTAGCAATCAGCCCCAGCATTTT
TRBV7-6	TRBD2	18	TRBJ2-5	NA	CASSFRTSGSRATETQYF	TGTGCCAGCAGTTTCCGGACTAGCGGGAGTAGGGCCACAGAGACCCAGTACTTC
TRBV28	NA	15	TRBJ2-5	few	CASTPLRDTQETQYF	TGTGCCAGCACCCCCCTCCGGGACACCCAAGAGACCCAGTACTTC
TRBV20-1	TRBD2	16	TRBJ2-7	NA	CSARPLTSGQTYEQYF	TGCAGTGCTAGGCCATTGACTAGCGGACAGACCTACGAGCAGTACTTC
TRBV7-9	NA	13	TRBJ2-5	NA	CASSLLQKETQYF	TGTGCCAGCAGCTTACTTCAAAAAGAGACCCAGTACTTC
TRBV2	NA	11	TRBJ1-5	many	CASSDPGPQHF	TGTGCCAGCAGTGATCCGGGGCCACAGCATTTT
TRBV12-3/TRBV12-4	TRBD1	16	TRBJ2-3	few	CASSRGTGGFTDTQYF	TGTGCCAGCAGTAGAGGGACAGGGGGTTTCACAGATACGCAGTATTTT
TRBV4-3	NA	15	TRBJ2-7	NA	CASSHRDSGTHEQYF	TGCGCCAGCAGCCACCGAGATTCAGGGACCCACGAGCAGTACTTC
TRBV24-1	NA	14	TRBJ1-1	many	CATSDSAPNTEAFF	TGTGCCACCAGTGATTCAGCACCGAACACTGAAGCTTTCTTT
TRBV24-1	NA	15	TRBJ2-1	few	CATGSAGVAYNEQFF	TGTGCCACCGGATCGGCTGGGGTGGCCTACAATGAGCAGTTCTTC
TRBV6-1	NA	13	TRBJ1-6	NA	CASRRTGPSPLHF	TGTGCCAGTAGACGGACGGGGCCTTCACCCCTCCACTTT
TRBV3-1	TRBD1	14	TRBJ1-2	many	CASSADRGPYGYTF	TGTGCCAGCAGTGCCGACAGGGGACCCTATGGCTACACCTTC
TRBV4-3	TRBD1	19	TRBJ1-6	NA	CASSQGIRGPEAYNSPLHF	TGCGCCAGCAGCCAAGGAATAAGGGGGCCAGAGGCCTATAATTCACCCCTCCACTTT
TRBV2	NA	16	TRBJ2-1	few	CASRDREGFSYNEQFF	TGTGCCAGCAGGGACAGGGAGGGATTCTCCTACAATGAGCAGTTCTTC
TRBV10-2	TRBD1	13	TRBJ2-5	few	CASGQGSLETQYF	TGCGCCAGCGGACAGGGGTCGTTGGAGACCCAGTACTTC
TRBV12-3/TRBV12-4	NA	14	TRBJ1-4	many	CASSFSGGGEKLFF	TGTGCCAGCAGTTTCTCCGGTGGCGGGGAAAAACTGTTTTTT
TRBV20-1	TRBD1	15	TRBJ1-5	many	CSARVGTGRNQPQHF	TGCAGTGCTAGAGTAGGGACAGGGCGTAATCAGCCCCAGCATTTT
TRBV7-9	NA	13	TRBJ2-5	many	CASSLRLGETQYF	TGTGCCAGCAGCTTAAGATTAGGGGAGACCCAGTACTTC
TRBV4-1	NA	16	TRBJ1-5	NA	CASSQTDRPFNQPQHF	TGCGCCAGCAGCCAGACAGACAGGCCTTTCAATCAGCCCCAGCATTTT
TRBV2	TRBD1	13	TRBJ1-2	many	CASSTTGVYGYTF	TGTGCCAGCAGTACGACAGGGGTCTATGGCTACACCTTC
TRBV15	TRBD1	16	TRBJ2-7	NA	CAASRDLSGQTYEQYF	TGTGCCGCCAGCAGAGATTTGTCGGGACAGACCTACGAGCAGTACTTC
TRBV7-3	NA	13	TRBJ1-1	few	CASSPQAYTEAFF	TGTGCCAGCAGTCCCCAGGCTTACACTGAAGCTTTCTTT
TRBV6-5	NA	14	TRBJ2-7	NA	CASSYPGTAAEQYF	TGTGCCAGCAGTTACCCCGGCACGGCCGCCGAGCAGTACTTC
TRBV7-2	NA	14	TRBJ1-2	many	CASSGEGEGYGYTF	TGTGCCAGCAGTGGGGAGGGGGAAGGATATGGCTACACCTTC
TRBV3-1	TRBD2	14	TRBJ2-7	NA	CASRRSGSSYEQYF	TGTGCCAGCAGGAGAAGCGGGAGCTCCTACGAGCAGTACTTC
TRBV2	TRBD1	13	TRBJ1-1	many	CASSATGLAEAFF	TGTGCCAGCAGTGCGACAGGGTTGGCTGAAGCTTTCTTT
TRBV20-1	NA	12	TRBJ1-1	NA	CSATRQNTEAFF	TGCAGTGCTACGAGACAGAACACTGAAGCTTTCTTT
TRBV29-1	NA	12	TRBJ2-7	NA	CSVKDTSCEQYF	TGCAGCGTGAAAGACACGAGCTGCGAGCAGTACTTC
TRBV6-5	NA	16	TRBJ2-7	many	CASSYFSLDRSYEQYF	TGTGCCAGCAGTTACTTCTCTTTGGACAGATCCTACGAGCAGTACTTC
TRBV12-3/TRBV12-4	NA	15	TRBJ2-5	many	CASSFAGGGRETQYF	TGTGCCAGCAGTTTTGCAGGGGGCGGGAGAGAGACCCAGTACTTC
TRBV12-3/TRBV12-4	NA	15	TRBJ1-5	many	CASQSAVNSNQPQHF	TGTGCCAGCCAGTCCGCGGTAAATAGCAATCAGCCCCAGCATTTT
TRBV3-1	NA	12	TRBJ2-7	many	CASSPGLGEQYF	TGTGCCAGCAGCCCCGGACTGGGCGAGCAGTACTTC
TRBV25-1	NA	14	TRBJ1-2	few	CASSDLRSGEGYTF	TGTGCCAGCAGTGACCTTCGAAGCGGCGAGGGCTACACCTTC
TRBV6-5	TRBD1	16	TRBJ2-5	many	CASSYPGQDFQETQYF	TGTGCCAGCAGTTATCCGGGACAGGATTTCCAAGAGACCCAGTACTTC
TRBV3-1	NA	14	TRBJ2-5	few	CASSQAGSQETQYF	TGTGCCAGCAGCCAAGCAGGCAGCCAAGAGACCCAGTACTTC
TRBV11-2	TRBD1	16	TRBJ1-4	many	CASSALRGPTNEKLFF	TGTGCCAGCAGCGCATTAAGGGGGCCGACTAATGAAAAACTGTTTTTT
TRBV2	TRBD2	17	TRBJ2-1	few	CASSERREGLGRNEQFF	TGTGCCAGCAGTGAACGGCGGGAGGGCCTGGGGAGGAATGAGCAGTTCTTC
TRBV4-1	TRBD1	15	TRBJ1-2	few	CASSPGTGDYYGYTF	TGCGCCAGCAGCCCCGGGACAGGGGACTACTATGGCTACACCTTC
TRBV20-1	TRBD2	19	TRBJ2-7	NA	CSARGQIDVPGLAGYEQYF	TGCAGTGCTAGAGGTCAGATTGACGTACCCGGACTAGCGGGCTACGAGCAGTACTTC
TRBV6-9	TRBD1	15	TRBJ2-2	NA	CASSFRDRNTGELFF	TGTGCCAGCAGTTTCCGGGACAGGAACACCGGGGAGCTGTTTTTT
TRBV5-1	NA	14	TRBJ1-1	NA	CASSPSRLYTEAFF	TGCGCCAGCAGCCCCTCTCGACTATACACTGAAGCTTTCTTT